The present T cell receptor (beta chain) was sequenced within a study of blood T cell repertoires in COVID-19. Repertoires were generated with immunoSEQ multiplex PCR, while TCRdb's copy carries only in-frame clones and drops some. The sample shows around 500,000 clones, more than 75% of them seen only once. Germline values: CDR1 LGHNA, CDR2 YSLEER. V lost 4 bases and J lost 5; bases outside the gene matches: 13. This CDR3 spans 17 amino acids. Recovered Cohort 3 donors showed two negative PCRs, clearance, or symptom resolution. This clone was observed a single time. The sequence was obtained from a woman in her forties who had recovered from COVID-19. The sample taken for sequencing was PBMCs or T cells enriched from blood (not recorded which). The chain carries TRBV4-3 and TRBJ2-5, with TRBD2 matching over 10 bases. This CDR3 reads CASSPTGPNSGRETQYF. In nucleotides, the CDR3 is TGCGCCAGCAGCCCCACAGGACCAAATAGCGGGAGGGAGACCCAGTACTTC.